A single sample gave rise to the 30 T cell receptor beta chains below, sequenced in a study of T cells in localized non-small cell lung cancer. Generated by immunoSEQ multiplex PCR, the TCRdb table keeps only in-frame clones and is missing some. This table holds 7,500 to 8,500 clones, 70% to 90% found once. The sample consisted of peripheral blood, taken before any cancer treatment. These receptors were collected from a male donor older than 55 with stage III lung adenocarcinoma.

This clone showed up just once. This chain joins TRBV11-2 and TRBJ2-3; D uncertain. Germline V lookup: CDR1 SGHAT, CDR2 FQNNGV. The CDR3 runs 15 residues. The V end was cut by 1 base, the J end by 2 bases, with 10 bases between. The CDR3 protein is CASSLAAGPTDTQYF. The DNA of the CDR3 is TGTGCCAGCAGCTTAGCGGCTGGACCCACAGATACGCAGTATTTT.

A single count supports this clone. The chain uses TRBV15 and TRBJ2-2, with unresolved D. The V gene lost 3 bases and the J gene lost 5 bases, with 16 bases spanning the gap. The CDR3 extends over 16 amino acids. CDR1 is LNHNV and CDR2 is YYDKDF in the germline V gene (reference sequence). The CDR3 region has the DNA TGTGCCACCAGCAGGGAAGCGCCTACCAAAACCGGGGAGCTGTTTTTT. Translated, it gives CATSREAPTKTGELFF. The complete variable domain, with remaining parts taken from reference TRBV15 and TRBJ2-2, reads DAMVIQNPRYQVTQFGKPVTLSCSQTLNHNVMYWYQQKSSQAPKLLFHYYDKDFNNEADTPDNFQSRRPNTSFCFLDIRSPGLGDTAMYLCATSREAPTKTGELFFGEGSRLTVL.

This clone showed up just a few times. This chain links TRBV27 with TRBJ2-2; D is ambiguous. The CDR3 loop spans 12 amino acids. The germline CDR1 and CDR2 sequences are MNHEY and SMNVEV (reference sequence). V lost 5 bases to trimming and J lost 6 bases, with 7 bases between them. For the CDR3, the DNA is TGTGCCAGCAGTCCGACCCCCGGGGAGCTGTTTTTT. It encodes CASSPTPGELFF.

This clone is large. The chain has TRBV5-4 and TRBJ1-1, with D unclear. Germline V gene lookup returns CDR1 SGHNT and CDR2 YYREEE (reference sequence). The CDR3 consists of 12 residues. Trimming removed 0 bases from V and 3 bases from J, with 3 bases in between. CDR3 nucleotides: TGTGCCAGCAGCTTGGATGACACTGAAGCTTTCTTT. Residues: CASSLDDTEAFF.

The CDR3 spells CASSPIQTGVNTEAFF. CDR3 sequence (DNA): TGTGCCAGCTCACCAATCCAAACAGGGGTGAACACTGAAGCTTTCTTT. The gene calls are TRBV18 and TRBJ1-1; 7 bases line up with TRBD1. Germline CDR1 is KGHSH and CDR2 is LQKENI. J lost 0 bases, V lost 2 bases, and 6 bases had no gene match. The CDR3 is made up of 16 amino acids.

The chain has TRBV5-4 and TRBJ2-5, with D perhaps matching TRBD1 (6 bases). There are 14 residues in the CDR3. The V and J ends lost 4 bases and 2 bases respectively, with 12 bases between them. In germline, CDR1 is SGHNT, CDR2 YYREEE (reference sequence). The CDR3 nucleotides read TGTGCCAGCAGCCGGGCAGGGGCTCAAGAGACCCAGTACTTC. It is translated as CASSRAGAQETQYF.

The rearrangement links TRBV14 to TRBJ2-3, with D tentatively TRBD1 or TRBD2 (5 bases each). Germline assignment: CDR1 SGHDN and CDR2 FVKESK. The CDR3 sequence is 16 residues long. The V end lost 4 bases, the J end lost 1 base, and 15 bases lay between the germline ends. CDR3 sequence reads: CASSPFEQGGTDTQYF. As DNA, the CDR3 is TGTGCCAGCAGCCCCTTTGAGCAGGGAGGCACAGATACGCAGTATTTT.

The chain is built from TRBV7-2 and TRBJ2-7; 9 bases line up with TRBD1. The CDR3 runs to 13 residues. Germline V gives CDR1 SGHTA, CDR2 FQGNSA. Unmatched junction bases numbered 2, after V lost 4 bases and J lost 4 bases. The CDR3 DNA reads as TGTGCCAGCAGCTCACAGGGGGCGTACGAGCAGTACTTC. It encodes CASSSQGAYEQYF.

The genes are TRBV7-2 and TRBJ2-3; D tentatively fits TRBD1 or TRBD2 (5 bases each). This CDR3 is 13 amino acids long. In germline, CDR1 is SGHTA, CDR2 FQGNSA. V lost 6 bases and J lost 12, with 19 bases in between. The CDR3 here is CASSLTRGPNQYF. The DNA for the CDR3 is TGTGCCAGCAGTCTCACGAGGGGCCCTAATCAGTATTTT. Full variable domain (outside the CDR3, taken from reference TRBV7-2 and TRBJ2-3): GAGVSQSPSNKVTEKGKDVELRCDPISGHTALYWYRQSLGQGLEFLIYFQGNSAPDKSGLPSDRFSAERTGGSVSTLTIQRTQQEDSAVYLCASSLTRGPNQYFGPGTRLTVL.

The chain couples TRBV12-5 to TRBJ1-3, with 10 bases aligning to TRBD1. Germline CDR1 LGHNT, CDR2 FRNRAP. V lost 0 bases and J lost 0; bases outside the gene matches: 11. The CDR3 loop spans 20 amino acids. CDR3: CASGLVQGTGALSSGNTIYF. The CDR3 DNA is TGTGCTAGTGGTTTGGTACAAGGGACAGGGGCCCTGAGCTCTGGAAACACCATATATTTT. Filled out from reference TRBV12-5 and TRBJ1-3, the complete variable domain reads DARVTQTPRHKVTEMGQEVTMRCQPILGHNTVFWYRQTMMQGLELLAYFRNRAPLDDSGMPKDRFSAEMPDATLATLKIQPSEPRDSAVYFCASGLVQGTGALSSGNTIYFGEGSWLTVV.

The chain joins TRBV28 to TRBJ2-3, with 9 bases lining up with TRBD1. V was pared by 4 bases and J by 4 bases, with 3 bases of the junction left unmatched. CDR3 size: 14 residues. Germline V CDR1 and CDR2: MDHEN, SYDVKM. CDR3: CASSWDRVADTQYF. The CDR3 bases are TGTGCCAGCAGTTGGGACAGGGTGGCAGATACGCAGTATTTT. The entire variable domain, with the rest obtained from reference TRBV28 and TRBJ2-3, is as follows: DVKVTQSSRYLVKRTGEKVFLECVQDMDHENMFWYRQDPGLGLRLIYFSYDVKMKEKGDIPEGYSVSREKKERFSLILESASTNQTSMYLCASSWDRVADTQYFGPGTRLTVL.

This chain connects TRBV11-3 to TRBJ2-1, with 10 nucleotides matching TRBD2. Losses at the gene ends were 4 bases for V and 5 bases for J; bases not matched to a gene: 5. Germline V CDR1 and CDR2: SGHNT, YENEEA. The length of the CDR3 is 15 residues. DNA for the CDR3: TGTGCCAGCAGCTCTACTAGCGGGGTCAACAATGAGCAGTTCTTC. Its translation is CASSSTSGVNNEQFF.

The chain employs TRBV4-2 and TRBJ2-1, with 8 bases identical to TRBD2. Germline CDR1 is LGHNA and CDR2 is YNFKEQ. Germline trimming cut 5 bases from V and 5 bases from J; bases unmatched to any gene: 14. The CDR3 contains 17 residues. CDR3 coding DNA: TGTGCCAGCAGCTTCCAACGGGCCCTAGCGGGCCACAATGAGCAGTTCTTC. The encoded protein is CASSFQRALAGHNEQFF.

The chain is built from TRBV6-1 and TRBJ2-5; TRBD1 agrees at 8 bases. CDR3 size: 15 residues. V lost 6 bases, J lost 2 bases, and 8 bases stayed unmatched. The germline V gene has CDR1 MNHNS and CDR2 SASEGT. The CDR3 reads CASRAKGQAQETQYF. The CDR3 DNA follows: TGTGCCAGCAGAGCTAAGGGACAGGCACAAGAGACCCAGTACTTC.

The rearrangement uses TRBV15 and TRBJ1-2; possible D gene TRBD1, 5 bases. Germline lookup yields CDR1 LNHNV and CDR2 YYDKDF (reference sequence). There are 16 residues in the CDR3. Trimming cost V 3 bases and J 4 bases, with 18 bases left between them. CDR3 loop: CATSRGDSQEGYGYTF. The CDR3 DNA sequence: TGTGCCACCAGCAGGGGAGACAGCCAGGAAGGCTATGGCTACACCTTC.

The chain has TRBV7-8 and TRBJ2-1, with D maybe TRBD1 (6 bases). CDR3 length: 14 residues. V was cut by 5 bases and J by 10 bases, with 18 bases left in between. Germline values: CDR1 SGHVS, CDR2 FQNEAQ. In nucleotides, the CDR3 is TGTGCCAGCAGCCCCCGGGTTCTCAGGGGCGAGCAGTTCTTC. As protein: CASSPRVLRGEQFF.

This clone was seen more than once but under ten times. The genes are TRBV11-3 and TRBJ2-7; D is perhaps TRBD1 (5 bases). Germline-derived CDR1 and CDR2 are SGHNT and YENEEA. Trimming stripped 4 bases from V and 0 bases from J, with 16 bases between. The length of the CDR3 is 16 residues. The CDR3 region is CASSYQTETSSYEQYF. The CDR3 DNA follows: TGTGCCAGCAGCTATCAGACAGAAACCAGCTCCTACGAGCAGTACTTC.

This clone was recorded only once. The chain recombines TRBV27 with TRBJ2-2, with unresolved D. The CDR3 runs 13 residues. Germline V gene lookup returns CDR1 MNHEY and CDR2 SMNVEV (reference sequence). The V end lost 5 bases, the J end lost 4 bases, and 8 bases lay between the germline ends. The CDR3 loop is CASSLGFTGELFF. The CDR3 DNA reads TGTGCCAGCAGTCTAGGGTTCACCGGGGAGCTGTTTTTT.

The gene calls are TRBV29-1 and TRBJ2-7; 8 bases map to TRBD1. There are 13 residues in the CDR3. V lost 1 base and J lost 7; bases outside the gene matches: 6. CDR1 SQVTM and CDR2 ANQGSEA come from the germline V gene. DNA for the CDR3: TGCAGCGTTGAAGGGTACAGGGGGAATGAGCAGTACTTC. This sequence encodes CSVEGYRGNEQYF.

The chain recombines TRBV19 with TRBJ2-7; weak D call: TRBD2 (6 bases). V dropped 5 bases and J dropped 2 bases, with 13 bases sitting between them. The V gene's germline CDR1 is LNHDA and CDR2 SQIVND (reference sequence). CDR3 size: 14 residues. This CDR3 is CASSSYSGTYEQYF. The DNA of the CDR3 is TGTGCCAGTAGTTCCTATAGCGGAACCTACGAGCAGTACTTC.

The sample holds a few counts of this clone. This chain joins TRBV4-1 and TRBJ2-7, with TRBD2 matching over 11 bases. This CDR3 is 16 amino acids long. The junction had 5 bases not matched to a gene; V was cut back by 0 bases and J by 4 bases. The V gene's germline CDR1 is MGHRA and CDR2 YSYEKL. CDR3 sequence (DNA): TGCGCCAGCAGCCAAGATGAAACTAGCGGGAGATACGAGCAGTACTTC. Protein product: CASSQDETSGRYEQYF.

J is TRBJ1-1 and V is TRBV5-1; D may be TRBD1 (6 bases). The CDR3 has 15 residues. Trimming stripped 0 bases from V and 4 bases from J, with 13 bases between. Per the germline V gene, CDR1 is SGHRS and CDR2 is YFSETQ. For the CDR3, the DNA is TGCGCCAGCAGCTTGGCCGGGGGCCGCGGCACTGAAGCTTTCTTT. This sequence encodes CASSLAGGRGTEAFF.

The genes are TRBV30 and TRBJ2-2; D not certain. Germline CDR1 is GTSNPN and CDR2 is SVGIG (reference sequence). The CDR3 runs 12 residues. Trimming removed 2 bases from V and 3 bases from J, with 4 bases in between. The CDR3 reads CAWSKDTGELFF. CDR3 in DNA: TGTGCCTGGAGTAAGGACACCGGGGAGCTGTTTTTT.

This chain joins TRBV7-9 and TRBJ1-4, with 8 bases matching TRBD1. Germline V CDR1 and CDR2: SEHNR, FQNEAQ (reference sequence). Trimming at V came to 4 bases and at J to 6 bases, leaving 4 bases not matched to a gene. This CDR3 has 14 residues. The chain's CDR3 is CASSSDRDYEKLFF. The CDR3 region has the DNA TGTGCCAGCAGCTCGGACAGGGACTATGAAAAACTGTTTTTT.

J is TRBJ1-5 and V is TRBV28, with TRBD1 matching over 7 bases. The CDR3 runs to 14 residues. Trimming at V came to 8 bases and at J to 6 bases, leaving 10 bases not matched to a gene. The germline gives CDR1 MDHEN, CDR2 SYDVKM. Here the CDR3 DNA reads TGTGCCAGCTTACACTCAGGGGGGACTCAGCCCCAGCATTTT. It yields the protein CASLHSGGTQPQHF.

The chain has TRBV5-1 and TRBJ2-3, with TRBD2 identical over 13 bases. The CDR3 is made up of 19 amino acids. CDR1 is SGHRS, CDR2 YFSETQ, per germline. V shed 5 bases, J shed 0 bases, and the junction held 12 bases outside the gene matches. The CDR3, as DNA: TGCGCCAGCAGTCCCGGACTAGCGGGAGCGGTCACTAGCACAGATACGCAGTATTTT. Translating gives CASSPGLAGAVTSTDTQYF.

The gene calls are TRBV28 and TRBJ2-1; 8 bases align to TRBD1. This CDR3 has 15 amino acids. V dropped 4 bases and J dropped 9; count of bases not matched to a gene: 11. CDR1 and CDR2 from the germline V gene are MDHEN and SYDVKM. DNA of the CDR3: TGTGCCAGCAGTTCGACAGGGGTGAGAGACAGTGAGCAGTTCTTC. This encodes CASSSTGVRDSEQFF.

This sequence joins TRBV11-3 and TRBJ2-3; 16 positions match TRBD2. The CDR3 has 16 residues. Germline lookup yields CDR1 SGHNT and CDR2 YENEEA. V gave up 4 bases and J gave up 6 bases; unmatched junction bases: 4. The CDR3 DNA sequence: TGTGCCAGCAGCTCGGGACTAGCGGGAGGGGGGGATACGCAGTATTTT. Its protein product is CASSSGLAGGGDTQYF.

The rearrangement links TRBV4-3 to TRBJ2-3; D is uncertain. The CDR3 has 15 amino acids. Trimming shortened V by 0 bases and J by 1 base, and 8 bases separated the two germline ends. In germline, CDR1 is LGHNA, CDR2 YSLEER. The CDR3: CASSQDNQGTDTQYF. The CDR3 DNA is TGCGCCAGCAGCCAAGACAACCAGGGCACAGATACGCAGTATTTT.

The V call is TRBV4-3, the J call TRBJ2-7; 9 bases align to TRBD2. The V gene end was trimmed by 1 base and the J gene end by 3 bases; junction bases not matched to a gene: 4. This CDR3 is 15 amino acids long. In germline, CDR1 is LGHNA, CDR2 YSLEER. The CDR3 spells CASSQVASGNYEQYF. The CDR3 DNA sequence: TGCGCCAGCAGCCAAGTGGCTAGCGGGAACTACGAGCAGTACTTC.